One sample yielded the 26 T cell receptor beta chains listed below, sequenced in a study of blood T cell repertoires in COVID-19. Here immunoSEQ multiplex PCR was the method, and the copy in TCRdb shows in-frame clones only, minus some. The table has 350,000 or so clones, 85% to 90% seen once. What was sequenced was peripheral blood. These receptors all stem from a man younger than 35 with active or convalescent COVID-19.

This clone was seen only once. This chain uses TRBV28 with TRBJ1-1, with TRBD1 identical over 12 bases. The CDR3 covers 17 residues. Trimming cost V 5 bases and J 3 bases; bases outside gene matches: 10. Germline V gene sequence: CDR1 MDHEN, CDR2 SYDVKM. Here the CDR3 DNA reads TGTGCCAGCAGTGCGCCCGGGACAGGGGGCGATTACACTGAAGCTTTCTTT. It codes for CASSAPGTGGDYTEAFF.

The CDR3 spells CASSYVGSSYEQYF. The DNA for the CDR3 is TGTGCCAGCAGTTACGTGGGGAGCTCCTACGAGCAGTACTTC. The genes are TRBV6-5 and TRBJ2-7, with D possibly being TRBD2 (5 bases). Germline-derived CDR1 and CDR2 are MNHEY and SVGAGI. The CDR3 is 14 residues long. The germline V and J ends were trimmed by 2 bases and 0 bases, with 8 bases remaining between them.

The rearrangement joins TRBV5-6 to TRBJ2-7; 9 positions agree with TRBD2. The germline V gene encodes CDR1 SGHDT and CDR2 YYEEEE. After removal of 0 bases from V and 3 bases from J, the junction contained 4 bases not matched to a gene. The CDR3 is made up of 15 amino acids. CDR3 protein: CASSLGIAGDYEQYF. The CDR3 DNA follows: TGTGCCAGCAGCTTGGGAATAGCGGGAGACTACGAGCAGTACTTC.

This clone was seen only once. The V and J genes are TRBV19 and TRBJ2-1; 10 bases line up with TRBD2. The J segment lost 6 bases and the V segment lost 3 bases, leaving 8 bases of the junction unmatched. The CDR3 runs to 16 residues. Germline CDR1 and CDR2: LNHDA and SQIVND (reference sequence). The CDR3 here is CASSIVAGGLSNEQFF. Written as DNA, the CDR3 is TGTGCCAGTAGTATTGTAGCGGGAGGCTTAAGCAATGAGCAGTTCTTC.

V and J are TRBV9 and TRBJ1-2; 8 nucleotides line up with TRBD1. V was clipped by 4 bases and J by 7 bases; unmatched bases: 6. The CDR3 is made up of 13 amino acids. Per the germline V gene, CDR1 is SGDLS and CDR2 is YYNGEE. The CDR3 bases are TGTGCCAGCAGCCACACAGGGGGATCTGGCTACACCTTC. This gives the protein CASSHTGGSGYTF.

The chain combines TRBV10-3 with TRBJ2-1; D possibly corresponds to TRBD1 (5 bases). Germline CDR1 ENHRY, CDR2 SYGVKD. This CDR3 is 16 amino acids long. V shed 5 bases and J shed 1 base, with 15 bases lying between them. The CDR3: CAISSVGAESYNEQFF. CDR3 in DNA: TGTGCCATCAGTTCCGTTGGGGCGGAATCCTACAATGAGCAGTTCTTC.

V is TRBV29-1 and J is TRBJ2-7; D not certain. The germline gives CDR1 SQVTM, CDR2 ANQGSEA. The germline V and J ends were trimmed by 7 bases and 0 bases, with 16 bases remaining between them. The CDR3 is 14 amino acids. The CDR3 DNA is TGCAGCGCCAGGAACGTCGACACCTCCTACGAGCAGTACTTC. This sequence encodes CSARNVDTSYEQYF.

V and J are TRBV27 and TRBJ1-6, with D maybe TRBD1 (5 bases). Germline loops: CDR1 MNHEY, CDR2 SMNVEV (reference sequence). V was trimmed by 4 bases and J by 9 bases, leaving 10 bases between them. This CDR3 is 13 amino acids long. CDR3 protein: CASSSIRGSPLHF. CDR3 DNA sequence: TGTGCCAGCAGTTCCATAAGGGGTTCACCCCTCCACTTT.

J is TRBJ1-4 and V is TRBV5-3; D gene ambiguous. TRBV5-3 is flagged as an ORF with uncertain function. V gave up 4 bases and J gave up 10 bases, with 5 bases separating them. This CDR3 has 10 residues. The CDR3 DNA follows: TGTGCCAGAAGCCCGGGAAAACTGTTTTTT. Protein product: CARSPGKLFF.

V and J are TRBV28 and TRBJ1-5; no clear D. With 5 bases removed from V and 0 bases from J, the gap between germline ends came to 5 bases. The CDR3 is 13 amino acids. CDR1 and CDR2 from the germline V gene are MDHEN and SYDVKM. CDR3: CASSPYSNQPQHF. The CDR3 DNA follows: TGTGCCAGCAGTCCTTATAGCAATCAGCCCCAGCATTTT.

The genes are TRBV15 and TRBJ2-7; weak D call: TRBD1 (6 bases). Germline V gene sequence: CDR1 LNHNV, CDR2 YYDKDF (reference sequence). This CDR3 region has 13 residues. The V and J ends lost 4 bases and 0 bases respectively, with 7 bases between them. The CDR3 bases are TGTGCCACCAGCACGGGACACTCCTACGAGCAGTACTTC. This gives the protein CATSTGHSYEQYF.

The V and J genes are TRBV3-1 (or the pseudogene TRBV3-2) and TRBJ2-3; the match to TRBD2 covers 8 bases. V lost 5 bases and J lost 1; bases outside the gene matches: 5. Germline CDR1 LGHDT, CDR2 YNNKEL (reference sequence). This CDR3 has 15 amino acids. CDR3 bases: TGTGCCAGCAGCAGGAGCGGGGGAGGCACAGATACGCAGTATTTT. This translates into CASSRSGGGTDTQYF.

This chain joins TRBV3-1 (or the pseudogene TRBV3-2) and TRBJ2-5; 7 bases match TRBD1. The CDR3 consists of 13 residues. V shed 6 bases and J 2 bases; nucleotides not matched to a gene: 3. Germline loops: CDR1 LGHDT, CDR2 YNNKEL (reference sequence). DNA of the CDR3: TGTGCCAGCAGTAGGACAGGTCAAGAGACCCAGTACTTC. It codes for CASSRTGQETQYF.

This sequence joins TRBV9 and TRBJ1-5, with a weak D call TRBD1 (6 bases). Looked up from germline, CDR1 is SGDLS and CDR2 is YYNGEE. The CDR3 extends over 16 amino acids. Trimming took 3 bases from V and 3 from J, leaving 16 bases between them. In DNA, the CDR3 is TGTGCCAGCAGCGCCCTTCACAGGGACACCAATCAGCCCCAGCATTTT. Amino acids: CASSALHRDTNQPQHF.

This rearrangement joins TRBV18 to TRBJ1-5; D remains ambiguous. Trimming pared 2 bases from V and 6 bases from J, leaving 11 bases between. From germline, CDR1 is KGHSH and CDR2 LQKENI. This CDR3 region has 14 residues. CDR3 nucleotides: TGTGCCAGCTCACCAGAGCGGGCCGCTCAGCCCCAGCATTTT. It specifies CASSPERAAQPQHF.

V is TRBV18 and J is TRBJ1-4; a weak D match, TRBD1 (5 bases). Germline V CDR1 and CDR2: KGHSH, LQKENI. V gave up 3 bases and J gave up 2 bases, with 10 bases separating them. The CDR3 has 15 amino acids. CDR3 sequence (DNA): TGTGCCAGCTCACCCGCCGGGACTACTAATGAAAAACTGTTTTTT. As protein: CASSPAGTTNEKLFF.

The chain carries TRBV4-3 and TRBJ2-3; D may be TRBD1 (6 bases). This CDR3 is built from 14 residues. V was pared by 5 bases and J by 3 bases, with 12 bases between. Germline V gene lookup returns CDR1 LGHNA and CDR2 YSLEER. In DNA form, the CDR3 reads TGCGCCAGCAGCACGGACAGTTTAACAGATACGCAGTATTTT. Amino acids: CASSTDSLTDTQYF.

V and J are TRBV28 and TRBJ1-5; D is possibly TRBD1 (6 bases). This CDR3 is 15 amino acids long. V was trimmed by 3 bases and J by 3 bases, leaving 12 bases between them. The germline CDR1 and CDR2 sequences are MDHEN and SYDVKM. Here the CDR3 DNA reads TGTGCCAGCAGTTTCTCGGGGGGCAACAATCAGCCCCAGCATTTT. Protein: CASSFSGGNNQPQHF.

V gene TRBV29-1 combines with J gene TRBJ2-7; perhaps TRBD2 as D (6 bases). CDR3 length equals 13 residues. V shed 4 bases and J shed 7 bases, with 17 bases lying between them. In germline, CDR1 is SQVTM, CDR2 ANQGSEA. CDR3 amino acids: CSVVGRDRGEQYF. Written as DNA, the CDR3 is TGCAGCGTTGTTGGGCGGGACCGGGGGGAGCAGTACTTC.

The chain combines TRBV6-1 with TRBJ2-2; TRBD1 aligns across 7 bases. Germline values: CDR1 MNHNS, CDR2 SASEGT. V shed 4 bases and J 2 bases; nucleotides not matched to a gene: 13. The CDR3 has 18 amino acids. CDR3 coding DNA: TGTGCCAGCAGTGTCCGCGCCAGGGGGTCCTCCAACACCGGGGAGCTGTTTTTT. Its protein product is CASSVRARGSSNTGELFF.

In nucleotides, the CDR3 is TGTGCCAGCGGGACAGGGGGCATTCAGCCCCAGCATTTT. Amino acid sequence: CASGTGGIQPQHF. The V and J genes are TRBV27 and TRBJ1-5; 12 bases map to TRBD1. V was clipped by 8 bases and J by 6 bases; unmatched bases: 2. The CDR3 is made up of 13 amino acids. From germline, CDR1 is MNHEY and CDR2 SMNVEV (reference sequence).

V is TRBV7-3 and J is TRBJ2-2; the match to TRBD2 covers 7 bases. CDR3 size: 15 residues. The germline gives CDR1 SGHTA, CDR2 FQGTGA. J was trimmed by 4 bases and V by 3 bases; bases with no gene match: 5. CDR3 region: CASSLASGATGELFF. The CDR3 DNA is TGTGCCAGCAGCTTGGCGAGCGGGGCCACCGGGGAGCTGTTTTTT.

This clone has a handful of counts. The same CDR3 also results from other DNA sequences found in this sample. J is TRBJ1-1 and V is TRBV3-1 (or the pseudogene TRBV3-2); tentative D call: TRBD1 (5 bases). V lost 5 bases and J 2 bases, leaving 12 bases between the germline ends. CDR1 LGHDT and CDR2 YNNKEL come from the germline V gene (reference sequence). The CDR3 length is 14 residues. The CDR3 DNA is TGTGCCAGCAGCTTAGGCCAGGGTAACACTGAAGCTTTCTTT. Translating gives CASSLGQGNTEAFF.

The table lists this clone with many counts. The rearrangement links TRBV27 to TRBJ2-5, with 11 bases that match TRBD2. Germline V gene lookup returns CDR1 MNHEY and CDR2 SMNVEV (reference sequence). After removal of 3 bases from V and 5 bases from J, the junction contained 11 bases not matched to a gene. CDR3 length equals 17 residues. CDR3 sequence: CASSFAAGLAVPETQYF. The CDR3 coding sequence is TGTGCCAGCAGTTTCGCCGCGGGACTAGCGGTGCCGGAGACCCAGTACTTC.

The gene calls are TRBV11-2 and TRBJ2-2, with D possibly matching TRBD2 (6 bases). Per the germline V gene, CDR1 is SGHAT and CDR2 is FQNNGV. The CDR3 is 15 residues long. V lost 7 bases and J lost 3, with 15 bases in between. Here the CDR3 DNA reads TGTGCCAGCAACGCGGGGCGGGTATACACCGGGGAGCTGTTTTTT. This codes for CASNAGRVYTGELFF.

The gene calls are TRBV6-4 and TRBJ1-5; 7 bases map to TRBD1. Germline trimming cut 6 bases from V and 7 bases from J; bases unmatched to any gene: 12. Germline V gives CDR1 MRHNA, CDR2 SNTAGT. The CDR3 loop spans 15 amino acids. This CDR3 reads CASRNRGKSEQPQHF. For the CDR3, the DNA is TGTGCCAGCAGAAACAGGGGTAAATCCGAACAGCCCCAGCATTTT.